The 5 T cell receptor beta chains given below trace back to one sample, sequenced in a study of OX40 agonist ivuxolimab in advanced cancers. This table comes from immunoSEQ multiplex PCR, and its TCRdb copy is limited to in-frame clones, with some not included. The sample has some 40,000 clones, 89% seen once. The sequencing here drew on CD4+ or CD8+ T cells sorted from blood, taken in a trial of the OX40 agonist ivuxolimab. The receptors originated from an adult with an advanced solid tumor such as melanoma, head and neck, liver or kidney cancer.

The V call is TRBV5-1, the J call TRBJ1-2; 10 nucleotides match TRBD1. Germline trimming cut 5 bases from V and 8 bases from J; bases unmatched to any gene: 6. The CDR3 is 13 residues long. Germline V gives CDR1 SGHRS, CDR2 YFSETQ. The CDR3 protein is CASSPGQGMGYTF. CDR3 coding DNA: TGCGCCAGCAGTCCGGGACAGGGGATGGGCTACACCTTC.

The rearrangement joins TRBV19 to TRBJ2-7, with D maybe TRBD1 (7 bases). Trimming shortened V by 5 bases and J by 0 bases, and 14 bases separated the two germline ends. The CDR3 sequence is 15 residues long. Per the germline V gene, CDR1 is LNHDA and CDR2 is SQIVND (reference sequence). CDR3 nucleotide sequence: TGTGCCAGTAGTCCGGCGGGGACAGCCTCCTACGAGCAGTACTTC. The encoded protein is CASSPAGTASYEQYF. Full variable domain (remainder filled in from reference TRBV19 and TRBJ2-7): DGGITQSPKYLFRKEGQNVTLSCEQNLNHDAMYWYRQDPGQGLRLIYYSQIVNDFQKGDIAEGYSVSREKKESFPLTVTSAQKNPTAFYLCASSPAGTASYEQYFGPGTRLTVT.

The CDR3 DNA reads as TGTGCCAGCAGCCCCTATCGGGGTTCCTACAATGAGCAGTTCTTC. The encoded protein is CASSPYRGSYNEQFF. The rearrangement links TRBV7-8 to TRBJ2-1; tentative D call: TRBD2 (5 bases). The germline V gene has CDR1 SGHVS and CDR2 FQNEAQ. The CDR3 spans 15 residues. The V and J ends lost 5 bases and 1 base respectively, with 12 bases between them.

This clone was picked up one time. The J gene is TRBJ2-3, the V gene TRBV6-5, with 7 bases lining up with TRBD2. V was clipped by 0 bases and J by 3 bases; unmatched bases: 6. CDR1 is MNHEY, CDR2 SVGAGI, per germline. CDR3 length equals 16 residues. DNA for the CDR3: TGTGCCAGCAGTTACTCTTGGCTAGCGGAAACAGATACGCAGTATTTT. Its protein is CASSYSWLAETDTQYF.

The rearrangement joins TRBV7-2 to TRBJ2-3, with a weak D call TRBD2 (5 bases). The V end lost 5 bases, the J end lost 0 bases, and 15 bases lay between the germline ends. This CDR3 region has 16 residues. Germline CDR1 SGHTA, CDR2 FQGNSA. The CDR3 bases are TGTGCCAGCAGCCCCCCCCAGCGGACTAGCACAGATACGCAGTATTTT. Residues: CASSPPQRTSTDTQYF. Variable domain in full (rest from reference TRBV7-2 and TRBJ2-3): GAGVSQSPSNKVTEKGKDVELRCDPISGHTALYWYRQSLGQGLEFLIYFQGNSAPDKSGLPSDRFSAERTGGSVSTLTIQRTQQEDSAVYLCASSPPQRTSTDTQYFGPGTRLTVL.